The present entry profiles one TCR beta chain with its context. This specimen comes from a study of blood T cell repertoires in COVID-19. Study in general: Material from acute and convalescent COVID-19 was sourced from the United States, Italy and Spain. Nucleic acid was either cDNA or gDNA, and it came from T cells, B-cell-depleted T cells, or PBMCs.

Trimming at V came to 3 bases and at J to 7 bases, leaving 6 bases not matched to a gene. Germline values: CDR1 MGHRA, CDR2 YSYEKL. The CDR3 contains 14 residues. TCRdb's copy holds only in-frame clones and misses some; the assay was immunoSEQ multiplex PCR. In the table there are a few hundred thousand clones, approximately 81% of which are singletons. Membership in each cohort depended on participant-reported clinical history. Cohort 3 donors were reported recovered after two negative PCRs, clearance, or symptom resolution. This TCR was sampled from a man aged 40-49 years who had recovered from COVID-19. Sequenced: PBMCs or T cells enriched from blood (not recorded which). The rearrangement joins TRBV4-1 to TRBJ1-2; 9 positions agree with TRBD1. This chain's CDR3 is CASSQPDRGAGYTF. CDR3 nucleotides: TGCGCCAGCAGCCAGCCGGACAGGGGCGCTGGCTACACCTTC.